A selection of T cell receptor beta chains follows, all from one sample in a study of blood T cell repertoires in COVID-19. Profiled with immunoSEQ multiplex PCR; TCRdb holds only in-frame clones, not every one. The sample consists of approximately 210,000 clones, approximately 80% of them appearing once. Material for sequencing was PBMCs or T cells enriched from blood (not recorded which). The source is a man aged 35-49 years who had recovered from COVID-19. The CDR3 runs from the conserved cysteine through the conserved F or W. The D gene is left open where the match is weak. Only some rows state a clone size, as once, few, many or a class for expanded clones.

clone size	V gene	D gene	J gene	CDR3 DNA	CDR3 protein
-	TRBV5-4	TRBD2	TRBJ2-3	TGTGCCAGCAGCCGACGAAGCGGGAGGGATACAGATACGCAGTATTTT	CASSRRSGRDTDTQYF
-	TRBV28	TRBD1	TRBJ1-4	TGTGCCAGCAGCCCACCAGGGGGGAGTGAAAAACTGTTTTTT	CASSPPGGSEKLFF
-	TRBV6-5	TRBD1	TRBJ1-4	TGTGCCAGCTTACAGGGGTTTCATGAAAAACTGTTTTTT	CASLQGFHEKLFF
-	TRBV14	TRBD2	TRBJ2-7	TGTGCCAGCAGCCAATCGCTTAGCGGGAGTATGTTCTCCTACGAGCAGTACTTC	CASSQSLSGSMFSYEQYF
-	TRBV6-2/TRBV6-3	TRBD1	TRBJ2-1	TGTGCCAGCAGTTACCCGAGGACAGGGGGCAATGAGCAGTTCTTC	CASSYPRTGGNEQFF
-	TRBV2	TRBD1	TRBJ2-3	TGTGCCGGACAGGGTCTCACAGATACGCAGTATTTT	CAGQGLTDTQYF
-	TRBV28	-	TRBJ2-5	TGTGCCAGCAGTTTATCCGGTTTAGACCAGTACTTC	CASSLSGLDQYF
-	TRBV14	-	TRBJ2-7	TGTGCCAGCAGCCAAGTGGGGCAGTCCTACGAGCAGTACTTC	CASSQVGQSYEQYF
-	TRBV29-1	-	TRBJ2-4	TGCAGCGTTGAAGACCTATCTAAGCGTGATATTCAGTACTTC	CSVEDLSKRDIQYF
-	TRBV30	-	TRBJ2-2	TGTGCCTGGAGTATGGCGGGATATGGCACCGGGGAGCTGTTTTTT	CAWSMAGYGTGELFF
-	TRBV7-2	TRBD2	TRBJ2-1	TGTGCCAGCAGCTTAGGGACTAGCGACTACAATGAGCAGTTCTTC	CASSLGTSDYNEQFF
-	TRBV28	-	TRBJ1-1	TGTGCCAGCAGTTTCGGGGGGGGCACTGAAGCTTTCTTT	CASSFGGGTEAFF
-	TRBV2	-	TRBJ2-1	TGTGCCAGCAGTGAAGCCCGCTCCTACAATGAGCAGTTCTTC	CASSEARSYNEQFF
-	TRBV7-9	TRBD1	TRBJ1-2	TGTGCCAGCAGCCCCGACAGGGGCGCCTATGGCTACACCTTC	CASSPDRGAYGYTF
-	TRBV4-2	TRBD1	TRBJ1-1	TGTGCCAGCAGCCAGGGGGTCGCCAGGGGGTTTATAAACACTGAAGCTTTCTTT	CASSQGVARGFINTEAFF
-	TRBV7-3	TRBD2	TRBJ2-1	TGTGCCAGCAGCTCAGGAAGTAGCGGGGGAGGGTACAATGAGCAGTTCTTC	CASSSGSSGGGYNEQFF
-	TRBV6-1	-	TRBJ1-5	TGTGCCAGCAGTGAGAATCCGTCGGGTCAGCCCCAGCATTTT	CASSENPSGQPQHF
-	TRBV5-5	-	TRBJ2-2	TGTGCCAGCAGTTTACAGGGTGGGGGCCACGGGGAGCTGTTTTTT	CASSLQGGGHGELFF
-	TRBV4-2	-	TRBJ1-2	TGTGCCAGCAGCCAAATGGGGGCAACTTATGGCTACACCTTC	CASSQMGATYGYTF
-	TRBV19	-	TRBJ1-2	TGTGCCAGTAGTATAGTAGGACTGGATGGCTACACCTTC	CASSIVGLDGYTF
-	TRBV2	TRBD1	TRBJ2-2	TGTGCCAGCAGTGGGGACAGGGGGCCGGCCGGGGAGCTGTTTTTT	CASSGDRGPAGELFF
-	TRBV12-3/TRBV12-4	-	TRBJ2-4	TGTGCCAGCAGCGCGAAGGGGAAAAACATTCAGTACTTC	CASSAKGKNIQYF
-	TRBV19	TRBD1	TRBJ1-5	TGTGCCAGTAGTATGACAGGGTTTAGCAATCAGCCCCAGCATTTT	CASSMTGFSNQPQHF
once	TRBV19	TRBD2	TRBJ2-3	TGTGCCAGTAGGGACCTAGCGGGCACAGATACGCAGTATTTT	CASRDLAGTDTQYF
-	TRBV10-3	-	TRBJ1-5	TGTGCCATCAGTGAGATAGTGGGGCAGGGACAGCCCCAGCATTTT	CAISEIVGQGQPQHF
-	TRBV28	TRBD1	TRBJ1-5	TGTGCCAGCAGTCGACGACAGGGCGTCAATCAGCCCCAGCATTTT	CASSRRQGVNQPQHF
-	TRBV7-8	-	TRBJ1-2	TGTGCCAGCAGCTTAGGAGGGCCGGGACAACTCTATGGCTACACCTTC	CASSLGGPGQLYGYTF